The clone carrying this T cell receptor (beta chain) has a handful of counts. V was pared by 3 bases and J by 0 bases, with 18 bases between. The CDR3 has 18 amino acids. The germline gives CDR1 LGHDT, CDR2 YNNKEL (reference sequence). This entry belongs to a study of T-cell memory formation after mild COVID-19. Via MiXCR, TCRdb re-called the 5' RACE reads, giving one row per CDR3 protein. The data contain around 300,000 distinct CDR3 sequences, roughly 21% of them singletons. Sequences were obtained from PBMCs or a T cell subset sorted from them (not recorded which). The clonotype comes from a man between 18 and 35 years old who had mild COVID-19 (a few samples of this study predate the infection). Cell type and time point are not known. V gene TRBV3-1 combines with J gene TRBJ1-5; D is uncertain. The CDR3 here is CASSQGRTSRYSNQPQHF. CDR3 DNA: TGTGCCAGCAGCCAGGGCAGGACGAGTAGATATAGCAATCAGCCCCAGCATTTT.